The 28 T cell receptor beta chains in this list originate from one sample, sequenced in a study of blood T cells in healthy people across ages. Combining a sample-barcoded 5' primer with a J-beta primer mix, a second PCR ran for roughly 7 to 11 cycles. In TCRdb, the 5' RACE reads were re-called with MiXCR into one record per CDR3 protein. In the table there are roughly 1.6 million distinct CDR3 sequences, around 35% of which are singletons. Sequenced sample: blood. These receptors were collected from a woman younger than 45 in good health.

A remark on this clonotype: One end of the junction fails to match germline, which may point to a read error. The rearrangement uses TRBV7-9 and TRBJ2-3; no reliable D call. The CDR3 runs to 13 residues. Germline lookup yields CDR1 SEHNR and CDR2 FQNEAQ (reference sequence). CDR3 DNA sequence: TGTGCCTGCAGCTTAGAGATCGCAGATACGCAGTATTTT. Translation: CACSLEIADTQYF.

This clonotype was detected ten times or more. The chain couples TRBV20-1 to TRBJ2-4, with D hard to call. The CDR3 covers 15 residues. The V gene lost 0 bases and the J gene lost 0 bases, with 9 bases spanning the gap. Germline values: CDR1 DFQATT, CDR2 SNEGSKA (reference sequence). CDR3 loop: CSARDTDQAKNIQYF. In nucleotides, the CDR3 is TGCAGTGCTAGAGATACCGACCAAGCCAAAAACATTCAGTACTTC.

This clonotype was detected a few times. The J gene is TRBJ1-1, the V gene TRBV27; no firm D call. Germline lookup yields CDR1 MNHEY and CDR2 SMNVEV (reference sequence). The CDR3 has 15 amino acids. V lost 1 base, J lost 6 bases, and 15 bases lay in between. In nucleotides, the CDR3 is TGTGCCAGCAGTTTATATACCGTCCCTGGGGCTGAAGCTTTCTTT. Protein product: CASSLYTVPGAEAFF.

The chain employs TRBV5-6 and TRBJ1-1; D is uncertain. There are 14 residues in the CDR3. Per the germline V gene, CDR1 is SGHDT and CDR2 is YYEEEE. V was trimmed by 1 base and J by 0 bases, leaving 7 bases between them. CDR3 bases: TGTGCCAGCAGCTTGAGGTCAGTGAACACTGAAGCTTTCTTT. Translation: CASSLRSVNTEAFF.

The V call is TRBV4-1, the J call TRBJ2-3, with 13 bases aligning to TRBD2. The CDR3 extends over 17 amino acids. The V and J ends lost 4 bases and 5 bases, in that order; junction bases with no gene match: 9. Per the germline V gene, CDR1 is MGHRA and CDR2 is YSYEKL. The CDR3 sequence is CASSLLGLAGAQDTQYF. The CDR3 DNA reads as TGCGCCAGCAGCCTCCTTGGACTAGCGGGGGCCCAAGATACGCAGTATTTT.

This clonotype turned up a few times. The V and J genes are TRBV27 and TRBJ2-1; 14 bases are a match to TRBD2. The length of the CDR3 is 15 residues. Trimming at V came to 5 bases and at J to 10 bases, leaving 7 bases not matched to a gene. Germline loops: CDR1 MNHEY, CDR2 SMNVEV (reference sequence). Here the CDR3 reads CASSPGTSGSEEQFF. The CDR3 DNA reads TGTGCCAGCAGTCCAGGGACTAGCGGGAGTGAGGAGCAGTTCTTC.

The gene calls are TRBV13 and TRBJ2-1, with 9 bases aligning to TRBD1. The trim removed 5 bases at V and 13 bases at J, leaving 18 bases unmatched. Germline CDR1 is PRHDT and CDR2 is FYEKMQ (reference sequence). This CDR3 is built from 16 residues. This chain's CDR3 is CASSGGGGQGKETQFF. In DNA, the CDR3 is TGTGCCAGCAGCGGAGGGGGGGGACAGGGTAAAGAGACCCAGTTCTTC.

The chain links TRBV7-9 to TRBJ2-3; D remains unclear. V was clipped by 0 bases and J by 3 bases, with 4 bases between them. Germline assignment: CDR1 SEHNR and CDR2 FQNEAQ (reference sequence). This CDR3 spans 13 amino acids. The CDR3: CASSLAWTDTQYF. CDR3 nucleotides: TGTGCCAGCAGCTTAGCCTGGACAGATACGCAGTATTTT.

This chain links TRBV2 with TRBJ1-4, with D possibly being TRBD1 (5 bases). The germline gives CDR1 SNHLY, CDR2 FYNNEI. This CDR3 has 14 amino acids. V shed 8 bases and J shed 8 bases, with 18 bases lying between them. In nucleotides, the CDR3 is TGTGCCAGCTGCCGAAACCGGGGGTACGAAAAACTGTTTTTT. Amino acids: CASCRNRGYEKLFF.

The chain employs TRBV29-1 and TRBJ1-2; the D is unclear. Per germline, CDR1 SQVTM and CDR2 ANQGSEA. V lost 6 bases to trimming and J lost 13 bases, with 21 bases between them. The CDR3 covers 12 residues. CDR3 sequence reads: CSVEDGNYFVTF. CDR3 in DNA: TGCAGCGTCGAGGACGGGAATTATTTTGTCACCTTC.

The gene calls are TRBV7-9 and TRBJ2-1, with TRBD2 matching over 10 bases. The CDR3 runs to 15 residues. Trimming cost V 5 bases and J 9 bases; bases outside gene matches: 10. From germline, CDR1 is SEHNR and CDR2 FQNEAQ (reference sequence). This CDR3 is CASSVSGRVSSEQFF. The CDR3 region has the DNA TGTGCCAGCAGCGTGAGCGGGAGGGTATCCAGTGAGCAGTTCTTC.

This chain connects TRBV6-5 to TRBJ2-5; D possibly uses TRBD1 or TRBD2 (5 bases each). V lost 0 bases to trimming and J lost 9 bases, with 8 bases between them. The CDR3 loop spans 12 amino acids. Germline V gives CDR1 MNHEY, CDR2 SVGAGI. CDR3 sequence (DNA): TGTGCCAGCAGTTACTCAACGGGGCCCCAGTACTTC. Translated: CASSYSTGPQYF.

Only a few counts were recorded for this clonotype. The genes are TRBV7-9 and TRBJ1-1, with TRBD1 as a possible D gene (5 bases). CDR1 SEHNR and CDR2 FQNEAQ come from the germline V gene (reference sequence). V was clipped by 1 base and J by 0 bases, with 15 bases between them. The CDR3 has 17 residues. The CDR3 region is CASSLVAVSGLNTEAFF. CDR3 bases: TGTGCCAGCAGCTTAGTGGCTGTCTCAGGGCTGAACACTGAAGCTTTCTTT.

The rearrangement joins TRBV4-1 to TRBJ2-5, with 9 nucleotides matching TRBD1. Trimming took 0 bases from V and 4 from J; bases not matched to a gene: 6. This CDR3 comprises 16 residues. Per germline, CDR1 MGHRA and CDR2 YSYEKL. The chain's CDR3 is CASSQDFPQGAETQYF. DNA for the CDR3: TGCGCCAGCAGCCAAGATTTCCCACAGGGGGCAGAGACCCAGTACTTC.

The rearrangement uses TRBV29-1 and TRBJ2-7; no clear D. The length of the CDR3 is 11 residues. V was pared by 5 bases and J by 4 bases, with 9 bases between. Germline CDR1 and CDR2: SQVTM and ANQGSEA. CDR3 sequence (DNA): TGCAGCGTTATTGAACGTTACGAGCAGTACTTC. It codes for CSVIERYEQYF.

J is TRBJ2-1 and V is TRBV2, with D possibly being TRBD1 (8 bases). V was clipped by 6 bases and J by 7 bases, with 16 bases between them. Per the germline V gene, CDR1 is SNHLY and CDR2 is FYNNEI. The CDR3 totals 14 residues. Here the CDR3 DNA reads TGTGCCAGCAGCACAGGGGGGGAGTGGAATGAGCAGTTCTTC. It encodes CASSTGGEWNEQFF.

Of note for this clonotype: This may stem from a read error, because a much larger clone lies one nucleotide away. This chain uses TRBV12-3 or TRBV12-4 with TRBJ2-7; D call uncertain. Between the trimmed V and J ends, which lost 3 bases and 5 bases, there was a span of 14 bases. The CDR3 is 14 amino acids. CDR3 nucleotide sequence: TGTGCCAGCAGTTTTGGCCCAGCGTTCGACGAGCAGTACTTC. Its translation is CASSFGPAFDEQYF.

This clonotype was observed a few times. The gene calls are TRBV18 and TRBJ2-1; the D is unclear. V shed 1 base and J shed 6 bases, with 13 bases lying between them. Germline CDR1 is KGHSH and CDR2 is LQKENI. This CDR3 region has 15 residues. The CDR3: CASSPRLGVFNEQFF. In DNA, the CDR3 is TGTGCCAGCTCACCACGATTAGGCGTTTTCAATGAGCAGTTCTTC.

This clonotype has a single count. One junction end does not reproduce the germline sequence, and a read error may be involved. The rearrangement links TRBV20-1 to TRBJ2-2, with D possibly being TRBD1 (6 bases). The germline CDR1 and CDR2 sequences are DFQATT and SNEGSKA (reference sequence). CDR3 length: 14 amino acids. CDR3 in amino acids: CSASTGTATGERFF. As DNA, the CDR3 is TGCAGTGCTAGTACAGGGACCGCCACCGGGGAGCGGTTTTTT.

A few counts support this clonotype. In DNA form, the CDR3 reads TGTGCCAGCAGTCGAGTGCGGCGTGGGGAGCAGTACTTC. Translation gives CASSRVRRGEQYF. V usage is TRBV12-3 or TRBV12-4 and J usage is TRBJ2-7; D gene ambiguous. The ends were cut back, 5 bases at V and 7 bases at J, with 15 bases in the middle. This CDR3 is 13 amino acids long.

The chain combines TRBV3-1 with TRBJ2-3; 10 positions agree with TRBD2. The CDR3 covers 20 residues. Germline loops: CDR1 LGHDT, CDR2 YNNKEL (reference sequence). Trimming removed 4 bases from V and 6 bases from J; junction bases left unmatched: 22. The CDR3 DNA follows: TGTGCCAGCAGCCGGCGGAGCGGGGGGGCCAGTAAGGTTCTTGGCGATACGCAGTATTTT. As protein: CASSRRSGGASKVLGDTQYF.

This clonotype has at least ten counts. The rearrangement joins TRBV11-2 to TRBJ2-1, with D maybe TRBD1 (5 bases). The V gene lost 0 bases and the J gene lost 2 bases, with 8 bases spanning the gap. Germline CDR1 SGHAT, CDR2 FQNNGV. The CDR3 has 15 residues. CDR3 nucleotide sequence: TGTGCCAGCAGCTTAGACTGGGGCACCTACAATGAGCAGTTCTTC. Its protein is CASSLDWGTYNEQFF.

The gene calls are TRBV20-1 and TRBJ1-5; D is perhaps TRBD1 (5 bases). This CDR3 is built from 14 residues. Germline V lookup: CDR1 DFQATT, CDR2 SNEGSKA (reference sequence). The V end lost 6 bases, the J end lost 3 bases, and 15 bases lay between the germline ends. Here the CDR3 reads CSAHGGIPNQPQHF. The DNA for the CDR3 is TGCAGTGCCCACGGGGGGATCCCCAATCAGCCCCAGCATTTT.

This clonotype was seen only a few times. CDR3: CASSVPGTSGSYEQYF. The CDR3 DNA sequence: TGTGCCAGCAGCGTGCCCGGGACTAGCGGCTCCTACGAGCAGTACTTC. The chain is built from TRBV7-9 and TRBJ2-7; 11 bases align to TRBD2. In germline, CDR1 is SEHNR, CDR2 FQNEAQ (reference sequence). This CDR3 has 16 amino acids. The trim removed 5 bases at V and 0 bases at J, leaving 6 bases unmatched.

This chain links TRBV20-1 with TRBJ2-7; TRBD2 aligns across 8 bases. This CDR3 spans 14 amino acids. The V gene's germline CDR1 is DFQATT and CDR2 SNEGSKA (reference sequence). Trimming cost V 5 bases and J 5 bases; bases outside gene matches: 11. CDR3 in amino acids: CSAPFRTSPHEQYF. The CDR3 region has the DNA TGCAGTGCTCCATTCCGGACTAGCCCCCACGAGCAGTACTTC.

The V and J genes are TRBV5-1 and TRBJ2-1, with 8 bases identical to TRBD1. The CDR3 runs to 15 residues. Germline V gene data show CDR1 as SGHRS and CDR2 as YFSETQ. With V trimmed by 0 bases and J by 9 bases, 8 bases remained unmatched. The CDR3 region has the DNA TGCGCCAGCAGCTTGGGGCAGGGGGCAGGGAGTGAGCAGTTCTTC. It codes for CASSLGQGAGSEQFF.

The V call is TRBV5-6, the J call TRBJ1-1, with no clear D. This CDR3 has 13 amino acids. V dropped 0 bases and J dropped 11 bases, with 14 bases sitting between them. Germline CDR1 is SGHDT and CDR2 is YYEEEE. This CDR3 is CASSLGQRRGAFF. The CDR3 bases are TGTGCCAGCAGCTTGGGGCAGCGGAGAGGGGCTTTCTTT.

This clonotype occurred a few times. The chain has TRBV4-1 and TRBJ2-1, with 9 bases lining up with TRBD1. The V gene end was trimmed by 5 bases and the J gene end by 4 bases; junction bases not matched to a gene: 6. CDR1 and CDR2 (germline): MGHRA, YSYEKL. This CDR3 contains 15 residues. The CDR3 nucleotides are TGCGCCAGCAGCTCCGGGACAGGGAAGTACAATGAGCAGTTCTTC. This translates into CASSSGTGKYNEQFF.